This entry lists 11 T cell receptor beta chains sequenced from one sample in a study of T-cell memory formation after mild COVID-19. Using its own MiXCR run on the 5' RACE reads, TCRdb lists one record per CDR3 protein. The sample consists of about 290,000 distinct CDR3 sequences, about 15% of them appearing once. Sequenced sample: PBMCs or a T cell subset sorted from them (not recorded which). These receptors came from a man between 18 and 29 years old who had mild COVID-19 (a few samples of this study predate the infection). Cell type and time point are not known.

This clonotype has just a few counts. The chain couples TRBV13 to TRBJ1-1; 7 bases are shared with TRBD1. V lost 4 bases to trimming and J lost 5 bases; unmatched junction nucleotides: 10. Germline V gene lookup returns CDR1 PRHDT and CDR2 FYEKMQ (reference sequence). The length of the CDR3 is 15 residues. CDR3 protein: CASSSGLTGRTEAFF. The CDR3 coding sequence is TGTGCCAGCAGCTCGGGTCTGACAGGGAGGACTGAAGCTTTCTTT.

The genes are TRBV7-8 and TRBJ1-2, with D possibly matching TRBD1 (5 bases). The ends were cut back, 4 bases at V and 8 bases at J, with 23 bases in the middle. Germline V gives CDR1 SGHVS, CDR2 FQNEAQ. This CDR3 is built from 16 residues. The CDR3 DNA is TGTGCCAGCAGCTCCCCCGGCATGGGGCCCTATAGGGGCTACACCTTC. Protein: CASSSPGMGPYRGYTF.

The chain uses TRBV7-2 and TRBJ2-2; 8 bases line up with TRBD1. Trimming took 7 bases from V and 3 from J; bases not matched to a gene: 7. Germline lookup yields CDR1 SGHTA and CDR2 FQGNSA. This CDR3 region has 15 residues. The CDR3 reads CASIDRGTDTGELFF. CDR3 bases: TGTGCCAGCATCGACAGGGGAACCGACACCGGGGAGCTGTTTTTT.

A few counts support this clonotype. The rearrangement joins TRBV29-1 to TRBJ2-3; 7 nucleotides agree with TRBD2. This CDR3 contains 17 residues. The V segment lost 8 bases and the J segment 5 bases; nucleotides outside the gene matches: 22. Per the germline V gene, CDR1 is SQVTM and CDR2 is ANQGSEA. CDR3 sequence reads: CSSLLGNSGLRIDTQYF. DNA of the CDR3: TGCAGCTCCCTGCTGGGGAATAGCGGGTTAAGGATAGATACGCAGTATTTT.

The chain uses TRBV4-1 and TRBJ1-2; TRBD1 agrees at 9 bases. From germline, CDR1 is MGHRA and CDR2 YSYEKL. The junction had 4 bases not matched to a gene; V was cut back by 1 base and J by 4 bases. CDR3 size: 15 residues. The CDR3 loop is CASSQVWGQGYGYTF. The DNA for the CDR3 is TGCGCCAGCAGCCAAGTATGGGGACAGGGCTATGGCTACACCTTC.

The CDR3 region has the DNA TGCAGTGCCCATGGGACCAATGAGCAGTTCTTC. Amino acids: CSAHGTNEQFF. This chain uses TRBV20-1 with TRBJ2-1; D may correspond to TRBD1 or TRBD2 (5 bases each). This CDR3 comprises 11 residues. Germline CDR1 and CDR2: DFQATT and SNEGSKA (reference sequence). Deletions cut 6 bases from V and 6 bases from J, with 9 bases between.

The chain carries TRBV11-2 and TRBJ1-5; 7 bases line up with TRBD1. This CDR3 has 16 amino acids. CDR1 and CDR2 from the germline V gene are SGHAT and FQNNGV. With V trimmed by 5 bases and J by 2 bases, 9 bases remained unmatched. The CDR3 is CASSDNRGLGNQPQHF. Here the CDR3 DNA reads TGTGCCAGCAGCGACAACAGGGGACTTGGCAATCAGCCCCAGCATTTT.

This clonotype has only a few counts. The chain joins TRBV5-1 to TRBJ1-5, with a possible D match to TRBD1 (6 bases). Germline V CDR1 and CDR2: SGHRS, YFSETQ. V lost 4 bases, J lost 0 bases, and 20 bases lay in between. This CDR3 comprises 18 residues. The DNA of the CDR3 is TGCGCCAGCAGCCGGAGGGGGGACGGAAGTTATAGCAATCAGCCCCAGCATTTT. This codes for CASSRRGDGSYSNQPQHF.

This clonotype was found many times. This sequence joins TRBV7-8 and TRBJ2-2; a possible D gene is TRBD1 (5 bases). The V gene's germline CDR1 is SGHVS and CDR2 FQNEAQ. Trimming took off 7 bases at V and 3 bases at J, with 12 bases between the two ends. The CDR3 has 14 residues. The CDR3 spells CASIREGDTGELFF. The CDR3 DNA sequence: TGTGCCAGCATCAGGGAAGGGGACACCGGGGAGCTGTTTTTT.

At least ten counts were recorded for this clonotype. The gene calls are TRBV5-1 and TRBJ1-1, with TRBD1 matching 7 bases. Germline CDR1 reads SGHRS; CDR2 reads YFSETQ. The CDR3 has 15 residues. Unmatched junction bases numbered 7, after V lost 4 bases and J lost 1 base. CDR3 residues: CASSLQGPPNTEAFF. The CDR3 nucleotides read TGCGCCAGCAGCCTACAGGGGCCCCCGAACACTGAAGCTTTCTTT.

This clonotype turned up a few times. This chain connects TRBV4-3 to TRBJ2-1; 7 bases are a match to TRBD2. Trimming at V came to 1 base and at J to 0 bases, leaving 6 bases not matched to a gene. The CDR3 runs 17 residues. The germline V gene has CDR1 LGHNA and CDR2 YSLEER. CDR3 sequence: CASSQVWPSGSYNEQFF. Written as DNA, the CDR3 is TGCGCCAGCAGCCAAGTTTGGCCTAGCGGCTCCTACAATGAGCAGTTCTTC.